A selection of T cell receptor beta chains follows, all from one sample in a study of blood T cell repertoires in COVID-19. Clones were read by immunoSEQ multiplex PCR, and TCRdb kept only the in-frame ones, dropping some. The data contain hundreds of thousands of clones, 88% of them singletons. Sequencing was carried out using peripheral blood. These receptors were taken from a woman aged 30 to 39 with acute or convalescent COVID-19. The CDR3 runs from the conserved cysteine through the conserved F or W. The D gene is left open where the match is weak. The listing skips clone size in some rows; elsewhere it reads once, few, many or a size class.

CDR3nt,CDR3aa,j_gene,abundance,len,d_gene,v_gene
TGTGCCAGCAGCCAAGGCGGGACGGTGGACACCATATATTTT,CASSQGGTVDTIYF,TRBJ1-3,.,14,.,TRBV3-1/TRBV3-2
TGCGCCAGCAGCTTCGGGTATGGTGACAATGAGCAGTTCTTC,CASSFGYGDNEQFF,TRBJ2-1,once,14,.,TRBV5-1
TGTGCCAGCAGCCCGGGCGGGGCCGTAGAGACCCAGTACTTC,CASSPGGAVETQYF,TRBJ2-5,.,14,.,TRBV7-2
TGTGCCAGCAGCCAAGATGAGGCCCTCCCCTACGAGCAGTACTTC,CASSQDEALPYEQYF,TRBJ2-7,.,15,.,TRBV14
TGTGCCAGCAGCTCCCCGGGACTAGGGGGAACAGATACGCAGTATTTT,CASSSPGLGGTDTQYF,TRBJ2-3,.,16,TRBD2,TRBV5-4
TGCGCCAGCAGCCCCGACAGGGGGGGCAATCAGCCCCAGCATTTT,CASSPDRGGNQPQHF,TRBJ1-5,.,15,TRBD1,TRBV5-1
TGTGCCAGCAGCGGGACAGGGCCCAAAAGGTATTTT,CASSGTGPKRYF,TRBJ2-3,.,12,TRBD1,TRBV4-2
TGCGCCAGCAGCTACAAGTCTGGAGGCACCTACGAGCAGTACTTC,CASSYKSGGTYEQYF,TRBJ2-7,.,15,.,TRBV5-1
TGTGCCAGCAGCTTAGAAGAGTTCTACAATGAGCAGTTCTTC,CASSLEEFYNEQFF,TRBJ2-1,.,14,.,TRBV11-3
TGTGCCAGCAGTTCCACAGGGGGCTCCTACAATGAGCAGTTCTTC,CASSSTGGSYNEQFF,TRBJ2-1,.,15,TRBD1,TRBV6-5
TGTGCCAGCAGTGAAGGACAGTCGATAGGTTCACCCCTCCACTTT,CASSEGQSIGSPLHF,TRBJ1-6,once,15,.,TRBV6-1
TGTGCCACCAGCAGAGTCACTAATAATTCACCCCTCCACTTT,CATSRVTNNSPLHF,TRBJ1-6,.,14,.,TRBV15
TGTGCCAGCAGCTTAGATGCGCTTAGCAATCAGCCCCAGCATTTT,CASSLDALSNQPQHF,TRBJ1-5,.,15,.,TRBV7-9
TGTGCCAGCCTCGAGGGGGCCTACGAGCAGTACTTC,CASLEGAYEQYF,TRBJ2-7,once,12,.,TRBV2
TGTGCCAGCAGCGTAGTCGGTCTTCCCTACAATGAGCAGTTCTTC,CASSVVGLPYNEQFF,TRBJ2-1,.,15,.,TRBV9
TGTGCCAGCAGCCCTAGGACAGGGGCTGAAGCTTTCTTT,CASSPRTGAEAFF,TRBJ1-1,.,13,TRBD1,TRBV14
TGTGCCAGCAGCTTAGGGACAGGGGGGTATCAGCCCCAGCATTTT,CASSLGTGGYQPQHF,TRBJ1-5,few,15,TRBD1,TRBV7-2
TGCGCCAGCAGCCTCCAGGGGGCCCGGAACACTGAAGCTTTCTTT,CASSLQGARNTEAFF,TRBJ1-1,.,15,TRBD1,TRBV5-1
TGTGCCAGCAGCTCGGCTCTGAGGGCGGGGTATGGCTACACCTTC,CASSSALRAGYGYTF,TRBJ1-2,.,15,.,TRBV14
TGTGCCAGCAGCTTAAGGGGCGGGACAGGGGACGAGCAGTACTTC,CASSLRGGTGDEQYF,TRBJ2-7,.,15,TRBD1,TRBV11-2
TGTGCCACCAGCAGAGATCTTAGACTAGCGTCTAGCACAGATACGCAGTATTTT,CATSRDLRLASSTDTQYF,TRBJ2-3,.,18,TRBD2,TRBV15
TGTGCCTGGAGCGACTGGGACAGGGGAAAGACCCAGTACTTC,CAWSDWDRGKTQYF,TRBJ2-5,.,14,TRBD1,TRBV30
TGTGCCAGCAGCAACACAGGGAGCTCCTACAATGAGCAGTTCTTC,CASSNTGSSYNEQFF,TRBJ2-1,.,15,.,TRBV13
TGTGCCAGCAGCTTAACGGGGGTTATCTATGGCTACACCTTC,CASSLTGVIYGYTF,TRBJ1-2,.,14,.,TRBV13
TGTGCCAGTACCCCGACAGGGGGAGGCTTACCAGATACGCAGTATTTT,CASTPTGGGLPDTQYF,TRBJ2-3,.,16,TRBD1,TRBV19
TGTGCCACCCCGCCCAGGGTTGAAAAACTGTTTTTT,CATPPRVEKLFF,TRBJ1-4,.,12,.,TRBV24-1
TGTGCCTGGAGTACGCCGGGACTAGGTGGTGAGCAGTTCTTC,CAWSTPGLGGEQFF,TRBJ2-1,.,14,TRBD2,TRBV30
TGTGCCAGCAGTTGGGCAGGGAACGAAAAACTGTTTTTT,CASSWAGNEKLFF,TRBJ1-4,.,13,.,TRBV6-2/TRBV6-3
TGCGCCAGCAGCTTGAGGTCAGCGAGCTCTGGAAACACCATATATTTT,CASSLRSASSGNTIYF,TRBJ1-3,.,16,.,TRBV5-1
TGTGCCAGTAGTGGAAGACAGGCGGCGGGCACCGGGGAGCTGTTTTTT,CASSGRQAAGTGELFF,TRBJ2-2,.,16,.,TRBV19
TGTGCCAGCAGTGGCCCGACAGTTTGGGAAGCTTTCTTT,CASSGPTVWEAFF,TRBJ1-1,few,13,.,TRBV25-1
TGTGCCAGCACCTATTTCGGACAGGGCGGGGTCGGGGAGCTGTTTTTT,CASTYFGQGGVGELFF,TRBJ2-2,.,16,TRBD1,TRBV7-8
TGTGCCAGCAGTACTGAATTCGTCCCAGGGGACAACTACACCTTC,CASSTEFVPGDNYTF,TRBJ1-2,.,15,.,TRBV6-5
TGTGCCAGCAGCTCCTTCCGTGAGCAGTTCTTC,CASSSFREQFF,TRBJ2-1,.,11,.,TRBV5-6
TGTGCCAGCAGCTTCAACGGGCCAGGGGCGAATCAGCCCCAGCATTTT,CASSFNGPGANQPQHF,TRBJ1-5,.,16,.,TRBV7-8
TGTGCCAGCAGCGTAGGGACGCGAGGGAGGGAAAATGAAAAACTGTTTTTT,CASSVGTRGRENEKLFF,TRBJ1-4,.,17,.,TRBV9
TGTGCCAGTAGGGACAGGGGTGATCAGCCCCAGCATTTT,CASRDRGDQPQHF,TRBJ1-5,.,13,TRBD1,TRBV19
TGTGCCAGCAGCTTAGGGGGGGTTAGCAATCAGCCCCAGCATTTT,CASSLGGVSNQPQHF,TRBJ1-5,many,15,.,TRBV11-1
TGTGCCAGCAGCTTAGACAGGGGCAACACAGATACGCAGTATTTT,CASSLDRGNTDTQYF,TRBJ2-3,once,15,TRBD1,TRBV7-2
TGTGCCAGTAGTATCGCCGGGACAGGGACTGAAGCTTTCTTT,CASSIAGTGTEAFF,TRBJ1-1,.,14,TRBD1,TRBV19
TGTGCCAGCGCAGGGGGGAGCTATGGCTACACCTTC,CASAGGSYGYTF,TRBJ1-2,.,12,TRBD1,TRBV27
TGTGCCAGCGGCCGACAGGGGTCGTGGCAGCCCCAGCATTTT,CASGRQGSWQPQHF,TRBJ1-5,once,14,TRBD1,TRBV6-2/TRBV6-3
TGTGCCACCAGTGGCCAGCTAGATAATTCACCCCTCCACTTT,CATSGQLDNSPLHF,TRBJ1-6,.,14,.,TRBV24-1
TGTGCCACCAGTGATAGTGACCCCCAGTGGACTAGCGGGAGTAAGAATGAGCAGTTCTTC,CATSDSDPQWTSGSKNEQFF,TRBJ2-1,once,20,TRBD2,TRBV24-1
TGCGCCAGCAGCCAGGACAGGGGGGATCAGCCCCAGCATTTT,CASSQDRGDQPQHF,TRBJ1-5,few,14,TRBD1,TRBV4-1
TGTGCTAGTGGTTTTAATGGCTTAGGAGGGAGGTACCGGGGGAACACTGAAGCTTTCTTT,CASGFNGLGGRYRGNTEAFF,TRBJ1-1,.,20,.,TRBV12-5
TGTGCCAGCAGCCAAAGTCAAAGAGGGACAGCCAAGGATCAGGCCAAAAACATTCAGTACTTC,CASSQSQRGTAKDQAKNIQYF,TRBJ2-4,.,21,TRBD1,TRBV3-1/TRBV3-2
TGCGCCAGCAGCTTGGCCGCGGCAGACTATGGCTACACCTTC,CASSLAAADYGYTF,TRBJ1-2,.,14,.,TRBV5-1
TGTGCCAGCAGCCCGCATGGGACAGGGAGCTCCTACGAGCAGTACTTC,CASSPHGTGSSYEQYF,TRBJ2-7,.,16,TRBD1,TRBV3-1/TRBV3-2
TGCGCCAGCAGTATAAAACAGGGGGTCAACTATGGCTACACCTTC,CASSIKQGVNYGYTF,TRBJ1-2,.,15,TRBD1,TRBV5-1
TGCGCCAGCAGATCGACAGGGCCTGAAGCTTTCTTT,CASRSTGPEAFF,TRBJ1-1,.,12,TRBD1,TRBV5-1
TGTGCCAGCAGGCGCTCCGGGACAGGGGTGTACGAGCAGTACTTC,CASRRSGTGVYEQYF,TRBJ2-7,.,15,TRBD1,TRBV7-8
TGTGCCAGCAGCTTAATCGGGAGTTCCTACGAGCAGTACTTC,CASSLIGSSYEQYF,TRBJ2-7,once,14,.,TRBV7-2
TGTGCCAGCAGTTACATTGGACAGGGGGACAATGAGCAGTTCTTC,CASSYIGQGDNEQFF,TRBJ2-1,.,15,TRBD1,TRBV6-5